A single sample gave rise to the 16 T cell receptor beta chains below, sequenced in a study of blood T cell repertoires in COVID-19. Only in-frame clones appear in the TCRdb table, and some are missing; sequencing was by immunoSEQ multiplex PCR. The data show fewer than 65,000 clones, with roughly nine tenths seen just once and about 7.3% held by the top ten. Sequencing was done on a sample of peripheral blood. The receptors come from a woman aged 55-75 years with active or convalescent COVID-19.

The CDR3 bases are TGTGCCGCGCAGGGGGCCTCCTACAATGAGCAGTTCTTC. Translation: CAAQGASYNEQFF. The chain recombines TRBV24-1 with TRBJ2-1, with 8 bases lining up with TRBD1. Germline trimming cut 12 bases from V and 0 bases from J; bases unmatched to any gene: 3. The germline gives CDR1 KGHDR, CDR2 SFDVKD. The length of the CDR3 is 13 residues.

In its sample, this clone was seen once. V gene TRBV7-3 combines with J gene TRBJ2-6; possible D gene TRBD2, 5 bases. Trimming took 5 bases from V and 0 from J, leaving 8 bases between them. The CDR3 loop spans 15 amino acids. Germline-derived CDR1 and CDR2 are SGHTA and FQGTGA. The CDR3 region has the DNA TGTGCCAGCAGCACAAGCGGCTCTGGGGCCAACGTCCTGACTTTC. It is translated as CASSTSGSGANVLTF. The full variable domain, rest sourced from reference TRBV7-3 and TRBJ2-6, is GAGVSQTPSNKVTEKGKYVELRCDPISGHTALYWYRQSLGQGPEFLIYFQGTGAADDSGLPNDRFFAVRPEGSVSTLKIQRTERGDSAVYLCASSTSGSGANVLTFGAGSRLTVL.

The V gene is TRBV28, the J gene TRBJ2-1; 11 positions match TRBD2. Germline CDR1 is MDHEN and CDR2 is SYDVKM. The ends lost 2 bases at V and 5 bases at J; junction bases unmatched: 2. The CDR3 runs to 15 residues. In DNA, the CDR3 is TGTGCCAGCAGTTTAATAGCGGGGGGGAACAATGAGCAGTTCTTC. Protein product: CASSLIAGGNNEQFF.

The CDR3 DNA sequence: TGTGCCAGCAGTTACGGGTTGACAGGGCGGGACGAGACCCAGTACTTC. Its translation is CASSYGLTGRDETQYF. This rearrangement joins TRBV6-5 to TRBJ2-5, with D perhaps TRBD1 (7 bases). Deletions cut 2 bases from V and 5 bases from J, with 18 bases between. Looked up from germline, CDR1 is MNHEY and CDR2 is SVGAGI. CDR3 length equals 16 residues.

This clone was recorded a few times. The chain combines TRBV10-3 with TRBJ1-1; TRBD1 is a possible D gene (5 bases). Germline V lookup: CDR1 ENHRY, CDR2 SYGVKD. This CDR3 comprises 13 residues. Trimming stripped 7 bases from V and 1 base from J, with 10 bases between. DNA of the CDR3: TGTGCCATCATGAAGGACACGAACACTGAAGCTTTCTTT. This translates into CAIMKDTNTEAFF.

This clone was picked up a small number of times. The rearrangement links TRBV28 to TRBJ1-2, with 7 bases identical to TRBD1. This CDR3 is 14 amino acids long. Germline V gene sequence: CDR1 MDHEN, CDR2 SYDVKM. With 4 bases clipped from V and 4 bases from J, the junction kept 6 bases outside the gene matches. Here the CDR3 DNA reads TGTGCCAGCAGTTGGAGGGGGCCGGGCTATGGCTACACCTTC. It specifies CASSWRGPGYGYTF.

The V gene is TRBV30, the J gene TRBJ2-3; 11 bases align to TRBD1. V lost 8 bases and J lost 0; bases outside the gene matches: 4. Germline values: CDR1 GTSNPN, CDR2 SVGIG (reference sequence). The CDR3 consists of 14 residues. The CDR3 loop reads CALGQGASTDTQYF. CDR3 in DNA: TGTGCCCTAGGACAGGGGGCGAGCACAGATACGCAGTATTTT.

This clone was recorded only once. The chain combines TRBV6-5 with TRBJ2-1; TRBD2 agrees at 7 bases. Trimming took 6 bases from V and 10 from J; bases not matched to a gene: 9. Germline loops: CDR1 MNHEY, CDR2 SVGAGI. CDR3 size: 13 residues. The CDR3 DNA follows: TGTGCCAGCAGCCGCGGGAGAGTGAACGAGCAGTTCTTC. This gives the protein CASSRGRVNEQFF.

The chain couples TRBV7-9 to TRBJ1-1; TRBD1 agrees at 8 bases. V dropped 5 bases and J dropped 0; count of bases not matched to a gene: 5. CDR1 is SEHNR, CDR2 FQNEAQ, per germline (reference sequence). This CDR3 has 15 residues. CDR3 DNA: TGTGCCAGCAGCCCCCGACAGGGGATGAACACTGAAGCTTTCTTT. This codes for CASSPRQGMNTEAFF.

V and J are TRBV30 and TRBJ2-3; 9 bases align to TRBD2. After removal of 0 bases from V and 0 bases from J, the junction contained 7 bases not matched to a gene. The CDR3 contains 17 residues. The germline CDR1 and CDR2 sequences are GTSNPN and SVGIG (reference sequence). CDR3 loop: CAWSVAGGRTSTDTQYF. The CDR3 bases are TGTGCCTGGAGTGTAGCGGGGGGACGAACTAGCACAGATACGCAGTATTTT.

This chain connects TRBV14 to TRBJ2-3; no reliable D call. The germline V gene has CDR1 SGHDN and CDR2 FVKESK. The CDR3 contains 13 residues. Trimming took off 0 bases at V and 6 bases at J, with 7 bases between the two ends. CDR3: CASSQDLVDTQYF. DNA of the CDR3: TGTGCCAGCAGCCAAGATCTTGTGGATACGCAGTATTTT.

The chain links TRBV3-1 (or the pseudogene TRBV3-2) to TRBJ2-4; the D gene is possibly TRBD1 (7 bases). The germline CDR1 and CDR2 sequences are LGHDT and YNNKEL (reference sequence). CDR3 size: 17 residues. Trimming took 2 bases from V and 0 from J, leaving 14 bases between them. The CDR3 nucleotides read TGTGCCAGCAGCCAACTCGCAGGGGGACTAGCCAAAAACATTCAGTACTTC. It is translated as CASSQLAGGLAKNIQYF.

The chain has TRBV29-1 and TRBJ1-2; 7 bases align to TRBD1. Germline V gives CDR1 SQVTM, CDR2 ANQGSEA. The CDR3 extends over 13 amino acids. With V trimmed by 3 bases and J by 1 base, 2 bases remained unmatched. CDR3 sequence: CSVDDRDNYGYTF. In DNA form, the CDR3 reads TGCAGCGTTGATGACAGGGATAACTATGGCTACACCTTC.

The rearrangement joins TRBV30 to TRBJ1-5; D is unclear. This CDR3 comprises 15 residues. V was pared by 1 base and J by 0 bases, with 10 bases between. In germline, CDR1 is GTSNPN, CDR2 SVGIG (reference sequence). The CDR3 reads CAWSADGLSNQPQHF. DNA of the CDR3: TGTGCCTGGAGTGCAGACGGACTTAGCAATCAGCCCCAGCATTTT.

This chain uses TRBV6-6 with TRBJ2-3; 9 nucleotides line up with TRBD2. J lost 13 bases, V lost 2 bases, and 16 bases had no gene match. This CDR3 contains 16 residues. CDR1 is MNHNY, CDR2 SVGAGI, per germline (reference sequence). In nucleotides, the CDR3 is TGTGCCAGCAGTTACACTACCGGGACTAGCCTGACCTATGAGTATTTT. This codes for CASSYTTGTSLTYEYF.

The chain uses TRBV4-3 and TRBJ1-2; D is ambiguous. From germline, CDR1 is LGHNA and CDR2 YSLEER. V lost 5 bases to trimming and J lost 6 bases, with 13 bases between them. This CDR3 comprises 13 residues. As DNA, the CDR3 is TGCGCCAGCAGCAAGACACGACAAGATGGCTACACCTTC. Translating gives CASSKTRQDGYTF.